A single sample gave rise to the 5 T cell receptor beta chains below, sequenced in a study of cytomegalovirus exposure and HLA in healthy donors (dated by TCRdb to the late 2010s). Library prep was done by the immunoSEQ multiplex PCR assay. For the multiplex PCR, a mixture combining 60 forward primers for TCR Vbeta segments and 13 reverse primers for TCR Jbeta segments was used. TCRdb took over this immuneACCESS table, retaining in-frame rearrangements with V and J assigned. Such tables are incomplete; in checked studies, under half of the missing clones stem from an unresolved V gene, and the remainder is unexplained. This sample's table lists fewer than 100,000 clones. Of the sample, about 0.5% is held by the ten largest clones. Sequencing was done on a sample of PBMCs. Every receptor here comes from a man aged 45-65 years in good health and CMV-seronegative.

The rearrangement links TRBV7-2 to TRBJ2-7; 8 positions match TRBD2. The CDR3 totals 15 residues. The V gene's germline CDR1 is SGHTA and CDR2 FQGNSA. After removal of 0 bases from V and 5 bases from J, the junction contained 6 bases not matched to a gene. CDR3 DNA: TGTGCCAGCAGCTTAGCGGCGGGGGGCCCCAACGAGCAGTACTTC. This translates into CASSLAAGGPNEQYF.

This sequence joins TRBV18 and TRBJ2-7; D unclear. Germline CDR1 and CDR2: KGHSH and LQKENI. With 3 bases removed from V and 8 bases from J, the gap between germline ends came to 17 bases. This CDR3 has 14 residues. CDR3 nucleotides: TGTGCCAGCTCACCCGGTGAGAAACAGAACAAGCAGTACTTC. This sequence encodes CASSPGEKQNKQYF.

The chain joins TRBV28 to TRBJ2-3, with TRBD2 matching 9 bases. Trimming took 4 bases from V and 2 from J; bases not matched to a gene: 7. The CDR3 extends over 16 amino acids. Germline CDR1 is MDHEN and CDR2 is SYDVKM. CDR3 DNA sequence: TGTGCCAGCAGTTGGTTAGCGGGAGCCAACACAGATACGCAGTATTTT. Translation: CASSWLAGANTDTQYF.

The chain carries TRBV7-2 and TRBJ2-7; the D is unclear. This CDR3 comprises 14 residues. The V end lost 1 base, the J end lost 6 bases, and 13 bases lay between the germline ends. CDR1 and CDR2 (germline): SGHTA, FQGNSA. The CDR3 bases are TGTGCCAGCAGCTTAGGCCCGGTTCCCGGCGAGCAGTACTTC. This codes for CASSLGPVPGEQYF.

This chain links TRBV29-1 with TRBJ2-7; 9 bases fit TRBD1. The CDR3 loop spans 16 amino acids. The V and J ends lost 3 bases and 7 bases, in that order; junction bases with no gene match: 16. CDR1 is SQVTM, CDR2 ANQGSEA, per germline. The CDR3, as DNA: TGCAGCGTTGATGAATTTGGGACAGGGCCTAGGGCAGAGCAGTACTTC. Protein product: CSVDEFGTGPRAEQYF.